This passage covers 15 T cell receptor beta chains from one sample sequenced in a study of T cell responses to AZD1222 COVID-19 vaccine (dated by TCRdb to about 2021). The library was produced with the immunoSEQ multiplex PCR assay. The immuneACCESS repertoire file appears here via TCRdb, limited to in-frame rearrangements. These files lack a portion of the clones; in checked studies, under half of the deficit traces to unresolved V genes, and the cause of the others is not known. In all, the sample holds 25,000 or so clones, and around 92% of those were seen once. 6.5% to 9.5% of the sample comes from the top ten. The time point label here, explained by the study, means: about 28 days (+/-7) after the second vaccine dose. The starting material was peripheral blood, obtained 28 days after the second AZD1222 dose. These receptors came from an adult who received the AZD1222 COVID-19 vaccine.

V gene TRBV6-6 combines with J gene TRBJ1-5, with D hard to call. The CDR3 spans 15 residues. Between the trimmed V and J ends, which lost 5 bases and 6 bases, there was a span of 17 bases. Germline V CDR1 and CDR2: MNHNY, SVGAGI (reference sequence). The CDR3 is CASSLDPQNSQPQHF. The CDR3 DNA is TGTGCCAGCAGTCTGGACCCACAAAACAGTCAGCCCCAGCATTTT.

The V call is TRBV14, the J call TRBJ2-5, with D maybe TRBD2 (6 bases). Trimming left V 0 bases short and J 0 bases short, with 20 bases between. Germline CDR1 is SGHDN and CDR2 is FVKESK. The CDR3 totals 19 residues. The CDR3 loop is CASSQERWRGIWYQETQYF. Written as DNA, the CDR3 is TGTGCCAGCAGCCAAGAACGATGGCGGGGCATTTGGTACCAAGAGACCCAGTACTTC.

The CDR3 here is CASSIDRGRAEAFF. For the CDR3, the DNA is TGTGCCAGTAGTATAGACAGGGGAAGGGCTGAAGCTTTCTTT. The chain uses TRBV19 and TRBJ1-1, with D possibly TRBD1 on 6 matching bases. Germline V gene data show CDR1 as LNHDA and CDR2 as SQIVND (reference sequence). This CDR3 comprises 14 residues. V was shortened by 0 bases and J by 6 bases, with 11 bases between the two germline ends.

This chain links TRBV7-9 with TRBJ2-7, with 8 bases identical to TRBD2. Per germline, CDR1 SEHNR and CDR2 FQNEAQ (reference sequence). The CDR3 is made up of 15 amino acids. The V segment lost 3 bases and the J segment 5 bases; nucleotides outside the gene matches: 9. The CDR3 spells CASSLSAGVRHEQYF. The CDR3 DNA reads as TGTGCCAGCAGCTTGTCAGCGGGAGTGCGGCACGAGCAGTACTTC.

V is TRBV28 and J is TRBJ1-1; D not resolved. The germline V gene has CDR1 MDHEN and CDR2 SYDVKM. This CDR3 has 14 amino acids. V lost 6 bases, J lost 1 base, and 12 bases lay in between. CDR3 protein: CASSLIRTNTEAFF. CDR3 in DNA: TGTGCCAGCAGCCTCATACGAACGAACACTGAAGCTTTCTTT.

This clone has a single count. The chain links TRBV7-9 to TRBJ1-2; D remains unclear. V lost 7 bases, J lost 4 bases, and 13 bases lay in between. Germline assignment: CDR1 SEHNR and CDR2 FQNEAQ (reference sequence). CDR3 length: 13 residues. The CDR3 DNA reads as TGTGCCAGCAAAGATGAGGAGAGCTATGGCTACACCTTC. This sequence encodes CASKDEESYGYTF.

Remarks on this clone: The junction differs from germline at one of its ends, possibly a read error. This chain joins TRBV7-7 and TRBJ1-1; D remains unclear. The CDR3 has 13 amino acids. Germline CDR1 is SSHAT and CDR2 is FNYEAQ (reference sequence). This CDR3 reads CASSLKQNTEAFF. The DNA of the CDR3 is TGTGCTAGCAGCTTAAAGCAGAACACTGAAGCTTTCTTT.

The V and J genes are TRBV3-1 (or the pseudogene TRBV3-2) and TRBJ2-7; 12 bases fit TRBD1. This CDR3 is built from 14 residues. From germline, CDR1 is LGHDT and CDR2 YNNKEL (reference sequence). The trim removed 5 bases at V and 6 bases at J, leaving 5 bases unmatched. The CDR3 DNA reads as TGTGCCAGCAGCGCGGGACAGGGGGCGTCCGAGCAGTACTTC. Translating it yields CASSAGQGASEQYF.

The genes are TRBV9 and TRBJ2-1; D remains ambiguous. Trimming stripped 9 bases from V and 8 bases from J, with 12 bases between. The CDR3 loop spans 11 amino acids. Germline-derived CDR1 and CDR2 are SGDLS and YYNGEE. CDR3: CATQPYYEQFF. As DNA, the CDR3 is TGTGCCACCCAGCCGTACTATGAGCAGTTCTTC.

This chain joins TRBV28 and TRBJ1-2, with D possibly being TRBD1 (5 bases). The germline gives CDR1 MDHEN, CDR2 SYDVKM. The germline V and J ends were trimmed by 7 bases and 2 bases, with 11 bases remaining between them. The CDR3 covers 13 residues. The CDR3 region has the DNA TGTGCCAGCAATCGCAGGGCCAACTATGGCTACACCTTC. Translated, it gives CASNRRANYGYTF.

The chain couples TRBV30 to TRBJ2-1; D is undetermined. Germline V gene sequence: CDR1 GTSNPN, CDR2 SVGIG (reference sequence). The V and J ends lost 0 bases and 9 bases respectively, with 6 bases between them. CDR3 size: 11 residues. CDR3 sequence: CAWSVASEQFF. DNA for the CDR3: TGTGCCTGGAGTGTGGCTTCTGAGCAGTTCTTC.

The J gene is TRBJ2-1, the V gene TRBV7-6; 9 positions agree with TRBD2. This CDR3 contains 16 residues. Per germline, CDR1 SGHVS and CDR2 FNYEAQ. V trimming: 5 bases; J trimming: 7 bases; junction bases outside the gene matches: 12. The CDR3 loop is CASSPRIAGEGNEQFF. CDR3 coding DNA: TGTGCCAGCAGCCCAAGGATAGCGGGAGAAGGTAATGAGCAGTTCTTC.

The chain couples TRBV3-1 (or the pseudogene TRBV3-2) to TRBJ1-1; perhaps TRBD1 as D (6 bases). Germline V lookup: CDR1 LGHDT, CDR2 YNNKEL (reference sequence). V lost 4 bases to trimming and J lost 6 bases, with 15 bases between them. CDR3 length: 14 residues. The CDR3 loop is CASSLRGTWAEAFF. In DNA, the CDR3 is TGTGCCAGCAGCCTCAGGGGAACCTGGGCTGAAGCTTTCTTT.

V usage is TRBV27 and J usage is TRBJ1-5, with D maybe TRBD1 (6 bases). V lost 4 bases and J 5 bases, leaving 21 bases between the germline ends. The germline gives CDR1 MNHEY, CDR2 SMNVEV (reference sequence). The CDR3 contains 17 residues. DNA for the CDR3: TGTGCCAGCAGTTCAGGGATGGAAGGGGGGAAATATCAGCCCCAGCATTTT. This translates into CASSSGMEGGKYQPQHF.

The chain has TRBV27 and TRBJ1-2; D is possibly TRBD1 (5 bases). The length of the CDR3 is 14 residues. V gave up 5 bases and J gave up 5 bases, with 15 bases separating them. Germline V gives CDR1 MNHEY, CDR2 SMNVEV (reference sequence). CDR3 nucleotides: TGTGCCAGCAGTAACCACCCTGGGACGTATGGCTACACCTTC. Residues: CASSNHPGTYGYTF.